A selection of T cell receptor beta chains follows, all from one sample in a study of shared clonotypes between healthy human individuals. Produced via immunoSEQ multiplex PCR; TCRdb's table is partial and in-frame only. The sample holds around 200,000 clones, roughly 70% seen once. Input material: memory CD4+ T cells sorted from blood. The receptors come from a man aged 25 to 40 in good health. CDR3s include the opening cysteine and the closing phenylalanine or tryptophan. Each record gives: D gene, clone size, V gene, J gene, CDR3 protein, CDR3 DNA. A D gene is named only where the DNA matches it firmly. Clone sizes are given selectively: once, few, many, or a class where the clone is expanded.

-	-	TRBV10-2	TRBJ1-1	CASNEAGVRTEAFF	TGCGCCAGCAACGAAGCAGGCGTGCGGACTGAAGCTTTCTTT
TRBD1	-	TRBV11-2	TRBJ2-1	CASSLAPGQGSDSEQFF	TGTGCCAGCAGCCTAGCGCCGGGACAGGGATCCGATAGTGAGCAGTTCTTC
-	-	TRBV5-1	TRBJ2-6	CASSARPSGANVLTF	TGCGCCAGCAGCGCCCGACCTTCTGGGGCCAACGTCCTGACTTTC
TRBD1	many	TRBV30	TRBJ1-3	CAWSRTGVSGNTIYF	TGTGCCTGGAGTAGGACAGGAGTCTCTGGAAACACCATATATTTT
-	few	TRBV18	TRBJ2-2	CASSPDITGELFF	TGTGCCAGCTCACCTGACATCACCGGGGAGCTGTTTTTT
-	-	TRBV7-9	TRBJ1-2	CASHGLANYGYTF	TGTGCCAGCCACGGACTGGCTAACTATGGCTACACCTTC
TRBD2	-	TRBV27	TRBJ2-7	CASREVGGSLGEQYF	TGTGCCAGCAGGGAGGTGGGCGGGAGCCTCGGCGAGCAGTACTTC
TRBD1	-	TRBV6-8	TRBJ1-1	CASREGQGRSMNTEAFF	TGTGCCAGCAGAGAAGGACAGGGGCGGTCGATGAACACTGAAGCTTTCTTT
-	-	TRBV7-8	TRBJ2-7	CASSLGPPLAGEQYF	TGTGCCAGCAGCTTGGGCCCTCCACTAGCTGGCGAGCAGTACTTC
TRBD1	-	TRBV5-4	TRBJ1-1	CASSLARGTVNTEAFF	TGTGCCAGCAGCTTGGCCCGGGGGACAGTGAACACTGAAGCTTTCTTT